The clone carrying this TCR beta chain was picked up one time. The entry originates in a study of shared clonotypes between healthy human individuals. For each subset, genomic DNA was distributed in equal portions over several immunoSEQ plates. Assay used: immunoSEQ multiplex PCR; TCRdb lists only in-frame clones, some missing. The repertoire consists of about 470,000 clones, with 70% to 80% occurring once and the leading ten covering 13%. Per germline, CDR1 ENHRY and CDR2 SYGVKD. Trimming removed 6 bases from V and 5 bases from J; junction bases left unmatched: 4. CDR3 size: 15 residues. The TCR originated in a woman aged 40-49 years in good health. Some clones in this sample may be carry-over from other donors' samples. Specimen: PBMCs. This rearrangement joins TRBV10-3 to TRBJ2-1; 13 nucleotides agree with TRBD2. DNA for the CDR3: TGTGCCATCAGGGGGGGACTAGCGGGACACAATGAGCAGTTCTTC. Its protein is CAIRGGLAGHNEQFF.